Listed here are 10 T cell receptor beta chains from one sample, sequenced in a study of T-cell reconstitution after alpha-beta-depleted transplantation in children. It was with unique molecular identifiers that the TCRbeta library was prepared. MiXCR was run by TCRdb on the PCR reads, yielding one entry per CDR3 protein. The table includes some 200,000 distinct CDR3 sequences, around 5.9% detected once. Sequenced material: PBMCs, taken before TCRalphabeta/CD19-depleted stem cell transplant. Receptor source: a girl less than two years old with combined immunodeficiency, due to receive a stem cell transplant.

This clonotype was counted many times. CDR3 amino acids: CASSREGQSSGNTIYF. For the CDR3, the DNA is TGTGCCAGCTCACGGGAGGGACAGTCTTCTGGAAACACCATATATTTT. V usage is TRBV18 and J usage is TRBJ1-3, with 7 bases lining up with TRBD1. Per germline, CDR1 KGHSH and CDR2 LQKENI. The CDR3 covers 16 residues. V lost 4 bases to trimming and J lost 1 base; unmatched junction nucleotides: 7.

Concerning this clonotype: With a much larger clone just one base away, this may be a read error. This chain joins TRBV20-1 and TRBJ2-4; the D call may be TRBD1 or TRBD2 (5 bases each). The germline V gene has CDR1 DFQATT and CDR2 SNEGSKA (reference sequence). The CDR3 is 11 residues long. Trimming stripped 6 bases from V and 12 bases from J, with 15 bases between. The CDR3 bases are TGCAGTGCGAGGGACCTATTGTGTCAGTACTTC. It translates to CSARDLLCQYF.

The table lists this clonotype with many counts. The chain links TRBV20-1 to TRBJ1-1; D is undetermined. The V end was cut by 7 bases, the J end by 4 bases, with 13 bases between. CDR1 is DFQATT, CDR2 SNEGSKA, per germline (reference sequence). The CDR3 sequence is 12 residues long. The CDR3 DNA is TGCAGTGTCCTATGGGTAGGCACTGAAGCTTTCTTT. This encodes CSVLWVGTEAFF.

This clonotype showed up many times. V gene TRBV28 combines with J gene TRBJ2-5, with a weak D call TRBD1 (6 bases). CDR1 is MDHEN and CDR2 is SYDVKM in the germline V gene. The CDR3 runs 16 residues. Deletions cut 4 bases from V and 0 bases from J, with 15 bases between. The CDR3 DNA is TGTGCCAGCAGTTACCCCACAGGGTGGGACCAAGAGACCCAGTACTTC. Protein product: CASSYPTGWDQETQYF.

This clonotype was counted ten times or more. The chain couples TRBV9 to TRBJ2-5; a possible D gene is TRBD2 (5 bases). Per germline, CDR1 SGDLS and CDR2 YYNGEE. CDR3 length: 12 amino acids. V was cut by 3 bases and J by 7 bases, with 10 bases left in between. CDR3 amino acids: CASSGGSGTQYF. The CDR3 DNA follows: TGTGCCAGCAGCGGAGGAAGCGGGACCCAGTACTTC.

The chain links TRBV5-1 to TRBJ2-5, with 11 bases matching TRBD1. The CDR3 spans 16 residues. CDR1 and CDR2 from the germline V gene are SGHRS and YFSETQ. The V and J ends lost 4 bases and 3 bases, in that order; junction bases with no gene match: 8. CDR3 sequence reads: CASSVTGTGGEETQYF. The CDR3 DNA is TGCGCCAGCAGCGTAACCGGGACAGGGGGTGAAGAGACCCAGTACTTC.

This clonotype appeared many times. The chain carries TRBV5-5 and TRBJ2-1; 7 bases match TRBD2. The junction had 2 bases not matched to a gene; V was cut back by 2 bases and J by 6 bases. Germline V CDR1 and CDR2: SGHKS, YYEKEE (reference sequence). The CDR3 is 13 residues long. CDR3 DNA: TGTGCCAGCAGCTTCGGGACTATCAATGAGCAGTTCTTC. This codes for CASSFGTINEQFF.

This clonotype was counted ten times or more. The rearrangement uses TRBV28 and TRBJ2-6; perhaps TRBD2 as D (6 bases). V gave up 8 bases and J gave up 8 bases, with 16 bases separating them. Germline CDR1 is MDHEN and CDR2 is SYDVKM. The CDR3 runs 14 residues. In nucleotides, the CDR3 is TGTGCCAGCTGGGGGGTCGTGGACCCCAACGTCCTGACTTTC. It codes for CASWGVVDPNVLTF.

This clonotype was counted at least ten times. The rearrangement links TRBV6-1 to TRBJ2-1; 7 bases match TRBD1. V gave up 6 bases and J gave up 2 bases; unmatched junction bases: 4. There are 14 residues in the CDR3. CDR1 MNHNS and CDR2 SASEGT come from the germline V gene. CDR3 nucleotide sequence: TGTGCCAGCAGGGCTCAGGGGGCCTACAATGAGCAGTTCTTC. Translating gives CASRAQGAYNEQFF.

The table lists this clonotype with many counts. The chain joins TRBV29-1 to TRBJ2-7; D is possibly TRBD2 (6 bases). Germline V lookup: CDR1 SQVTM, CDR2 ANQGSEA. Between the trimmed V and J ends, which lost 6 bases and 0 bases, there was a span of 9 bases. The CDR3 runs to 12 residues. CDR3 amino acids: CSVTGDSYEQYF. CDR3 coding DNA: TGCAGCGTAACGGGGGACTCCTACGAGCAGTACTTC.